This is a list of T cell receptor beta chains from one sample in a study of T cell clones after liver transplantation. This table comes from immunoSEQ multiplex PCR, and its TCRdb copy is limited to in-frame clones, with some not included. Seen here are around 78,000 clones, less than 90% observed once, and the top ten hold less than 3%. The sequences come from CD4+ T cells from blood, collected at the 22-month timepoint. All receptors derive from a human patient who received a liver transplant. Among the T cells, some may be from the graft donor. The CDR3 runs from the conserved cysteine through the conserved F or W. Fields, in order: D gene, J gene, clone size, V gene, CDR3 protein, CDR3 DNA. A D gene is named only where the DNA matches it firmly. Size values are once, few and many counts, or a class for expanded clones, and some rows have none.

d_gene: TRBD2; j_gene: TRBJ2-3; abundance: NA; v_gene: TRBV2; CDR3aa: CASSLRLAGGLSTDTQYF; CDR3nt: TGTGCCAGCAGTCTCAGACTAGCGGGGGGCCTTAGCACAGATACGCAGTATTTT
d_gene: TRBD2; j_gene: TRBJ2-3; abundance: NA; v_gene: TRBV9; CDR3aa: CASSPPSGRRSDTQYF; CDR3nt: TGTGCCAGCAGCCCCCCTAGCGGGAGGAGATCAGATACGCAGTATTTT
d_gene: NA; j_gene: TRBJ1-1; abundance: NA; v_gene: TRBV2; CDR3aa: CASNKGRGTEAFF; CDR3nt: TGTGCCAGCAACAAAGGCAGGGGAACTGAAGCTTTCTTT
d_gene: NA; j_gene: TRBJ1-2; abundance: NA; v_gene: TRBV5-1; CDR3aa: CASSPYWGANYGYTF; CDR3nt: TGCGCCAGCAGCCCATATTGGGGAGCTAACTATGGCTACACCTTC
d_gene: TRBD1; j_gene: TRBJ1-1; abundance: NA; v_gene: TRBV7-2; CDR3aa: CASSAPDRVNTEAFF; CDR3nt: TGTGCCAGCAGCGCTCCGGACAGGGTGAACACTGAAGCTTTCTTT
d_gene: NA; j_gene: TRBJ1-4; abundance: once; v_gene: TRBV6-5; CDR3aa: CASSSQGPRGKLFF; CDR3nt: TGTGCCAGCAGTTCACAGGGACCGAGGGGAAAACTGTTTTTT
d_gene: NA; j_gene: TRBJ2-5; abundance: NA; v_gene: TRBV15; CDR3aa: CATSRGGAKETQYF; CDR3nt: TGTGCCACCAGCAGAGGAGGGGCCAAAGAGACCCAGTACTTC
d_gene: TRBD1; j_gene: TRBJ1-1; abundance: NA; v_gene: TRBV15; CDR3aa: CATSPGGQAKTFF; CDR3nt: TGTGCCACCAGCCCAGGCGGACAGGCAAAGACTTTCTTT
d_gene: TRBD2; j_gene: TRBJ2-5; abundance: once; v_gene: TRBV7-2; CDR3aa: CASSFSGGNSQETQYF; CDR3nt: TGTGCCAGCAGCTTTTCCGGGGGGAATTCCCAAGAGACCCAGTACTTC
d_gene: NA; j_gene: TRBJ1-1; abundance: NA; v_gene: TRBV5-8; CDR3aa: CASSFDSVNTEAFF; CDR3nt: TGTGCCAGCAGCTTTGACTCAGTGAACACTGAAGCTTTCTTT
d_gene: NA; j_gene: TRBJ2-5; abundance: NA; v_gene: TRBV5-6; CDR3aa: CASRWTAESGTQYF; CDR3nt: TGTGCCAGCAGGTGGACGGCTGAGAGTGGGACCCAGTACTTC
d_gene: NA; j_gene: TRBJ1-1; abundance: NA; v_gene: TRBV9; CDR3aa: CASSVGGSGNTEAFF; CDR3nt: TGTGCCAGCAGCGTAGGAGGATCAGGGAACACTGAAGCTTTCTTT
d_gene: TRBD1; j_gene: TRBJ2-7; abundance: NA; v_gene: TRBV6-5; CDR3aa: CASSYGTGIYEQYF; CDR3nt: TGTGCCAGCAGTTACGGGACAGGGATCTACGAGCAGTACTTC